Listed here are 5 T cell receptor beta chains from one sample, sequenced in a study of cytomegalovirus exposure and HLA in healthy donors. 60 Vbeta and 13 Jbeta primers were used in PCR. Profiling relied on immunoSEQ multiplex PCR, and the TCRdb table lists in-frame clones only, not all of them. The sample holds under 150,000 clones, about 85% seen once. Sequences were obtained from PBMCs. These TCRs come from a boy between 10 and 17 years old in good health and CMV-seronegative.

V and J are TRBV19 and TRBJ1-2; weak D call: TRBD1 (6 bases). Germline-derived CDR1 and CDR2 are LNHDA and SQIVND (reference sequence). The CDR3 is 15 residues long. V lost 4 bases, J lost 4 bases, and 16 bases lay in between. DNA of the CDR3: TGTGCCAGTAGTACCTCAGGGGTTCATAGCTATGGCTACACCTTC. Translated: CASSTSGVHSYGYTF.

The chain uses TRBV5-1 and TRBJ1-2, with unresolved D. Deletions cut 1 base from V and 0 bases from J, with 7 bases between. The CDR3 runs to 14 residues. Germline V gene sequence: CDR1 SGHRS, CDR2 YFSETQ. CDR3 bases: TGCGCCAGCAGCTTGACGACTCCTAACTATGGCTACACCTTC. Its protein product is CASSLTTPNYGYTF. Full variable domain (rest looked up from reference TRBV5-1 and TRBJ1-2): KAGVTQTPRYLIKTRGQQVTLSCSPISGHRSVSWYQQTPGQGLQFLFEYFSETQRNKGNFPGRFSGRQFSNSRSEMNVSTLELGDSALYLCASSLTTPNYGYTFGSGTRLTVV.

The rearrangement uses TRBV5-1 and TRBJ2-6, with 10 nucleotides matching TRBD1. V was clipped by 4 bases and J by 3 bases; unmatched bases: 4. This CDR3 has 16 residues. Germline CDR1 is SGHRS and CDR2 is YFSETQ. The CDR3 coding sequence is TGCGCCAGCAGCCCGGGACAGGGGAATGGGGCCAACGTCCTGACTTTC. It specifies CASSPGQGNGANVLTF. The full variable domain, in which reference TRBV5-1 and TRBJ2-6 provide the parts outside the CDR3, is KAGVTQTPRYLIKTRGQQVTLSCSPISGHRSVSWYQQTPGQGLQFLFEYFSETQRNKGNFPGRFSGRQFSNSRSEMNVSTLELGDSALYLCASSPGQGNGANVLTFGAGSRLTVL.

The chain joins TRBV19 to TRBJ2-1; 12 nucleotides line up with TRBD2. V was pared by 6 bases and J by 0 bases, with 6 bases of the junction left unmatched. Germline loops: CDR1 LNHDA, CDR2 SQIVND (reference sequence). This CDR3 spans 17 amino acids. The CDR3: CASSSGLAGNSYNEQFF. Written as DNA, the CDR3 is TGTGCCAGTAGCTCAGGACTAGCGGGAAACTCCTACAATGAGCAGTTCTTC.

For the CDR3, the DNA is TGTGCCTGGGCTCGGGGGGTACTATCCACCGGGGAGCTGTTTTTT. This encodes CAWARGVLSTGELFF. The rearrangement joins TRBV30 to TRBJ2-2, with 7 bases that match TRBD2. The junction had 10 bases not matched to a gene; V was cut back by 5 bases and J by 4 bases. The CDR3 has 15 amino acids. Germline loops: CDR1 GTSNPN, CDR2 SVGIG (reference sequence).